The 3 T cell receptor beta chains presented below share a single source sample, sequenced in a study of read filtering for tumor transcriptome and immune sequencing. From about 400 ng of RNA, a library with molecular barcoded alpha/delta and beta/gamma adaptors was made. TCRdb processed the reads anew with MiXCR; each CDR3 protein has one entry. The sample lists 20,000 or so distinct CDR3 sequences; around 21% were seen once. Sequences were obtained from a population of CD138-negative cells sorted from bone marrow. These receptors originate from a donor at least 40 years old with multiple myeloma.

This clonotype was seen repeatedly, ten times or more. The chain carries TRBV10-3 and TRBJ2-7, with D perhaps given as TRBD1 or TRBD2 (5 bases each). The V end lost 11 bases, the J end lost 3 bases, and 17 bases lay between the germline ends. The germline CDR1 and CDR2 sequences are ENHRY and SYGVKD. This CDR3 has 13 residues. The CDR3 DNA sequence: TGTGCCGTCACCCGGGACCCGGTCTACGAGCAGTACTTC. This sequence encodes CAVTRDPVYEQYF.

V gene TRBV19 combines with J gene TRBJ2-2, with unresolved D. V was cut by 5 bases and J by 4 bases, with 11 bases left in between. Germline CDR1 LNHDA, CDR2 SQIVND (reference sequence). The CDR3 runs to 14 residues. This chain's CDR3 is CASSPGQITGELFF. The CDR3 DNA sequence: TGTGCCAGTAGTCCGGGTCAAATCACCGGGGAGCTGTTTTTT.

With regard to this clonotype: Germline is not matched at one junction end, which may reflect a read error. The V and J genes are TRBV11-3 and TRBJ2-2; D could derive from TRBD1 or TRBD2 (6 bases each). The CDR3 sequence is 16 residues long. Germline V gene lookup returns CDR1 SGHNT and CDR2 YENEEA. In DNA form, the CDR3 reads TGTGCCAGCAGCTCCCCCGGGGGCGCGAACGCCGGGGAGCCGTTTTTT. Translation gives CASSSPGGANAGEPFF. The full variable domain, in which reference TRBV11-3 and TRBJ2-2 provide the parts outside the CDR3, is EAGVVQSPRYKIIEKKQPVAFWCNPISGHNTLYWYLQNLGQGPELLIRYENEEAVDDSQLPKDRFSAERLKGVDSTLKIQPAELGDSAVYLCASSSPGGANAGEPFFGEGSRLTVL.